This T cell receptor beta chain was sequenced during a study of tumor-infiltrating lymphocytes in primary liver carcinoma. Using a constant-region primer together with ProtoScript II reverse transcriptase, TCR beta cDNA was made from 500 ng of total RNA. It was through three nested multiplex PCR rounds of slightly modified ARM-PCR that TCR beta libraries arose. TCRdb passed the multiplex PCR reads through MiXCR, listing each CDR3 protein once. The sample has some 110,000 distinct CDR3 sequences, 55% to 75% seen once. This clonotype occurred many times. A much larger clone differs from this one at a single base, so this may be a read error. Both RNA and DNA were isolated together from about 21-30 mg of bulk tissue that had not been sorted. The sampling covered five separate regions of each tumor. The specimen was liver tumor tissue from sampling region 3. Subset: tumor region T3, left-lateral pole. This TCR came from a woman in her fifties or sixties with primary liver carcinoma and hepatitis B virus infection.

CDR3 in DNA: TGTGCCAGCAGCTTAGAGCCGGGTCCGAACGAGCGGTACTTC. It yields the protein CASSLEPGPNERYF. The chain couples TRBV11-2 to TRBJ2-7; D unclear. This CDR3 has 14 residues. Germline V gene sequence: CDR1 SGHAT, CDR2 FQNNGV.